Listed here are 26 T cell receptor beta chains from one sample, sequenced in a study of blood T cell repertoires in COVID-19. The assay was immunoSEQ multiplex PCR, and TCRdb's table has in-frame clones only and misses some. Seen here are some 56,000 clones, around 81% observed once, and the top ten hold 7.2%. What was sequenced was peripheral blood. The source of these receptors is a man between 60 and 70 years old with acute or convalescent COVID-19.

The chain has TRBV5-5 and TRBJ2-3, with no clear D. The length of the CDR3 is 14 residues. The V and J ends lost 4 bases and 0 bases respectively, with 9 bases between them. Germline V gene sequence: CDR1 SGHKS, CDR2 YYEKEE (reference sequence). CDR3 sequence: CASSRSGSTDTQYF. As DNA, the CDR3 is TGTGCCAGCAGCCGTTCGGGTAGCACAGATACGCAGTATTTT.

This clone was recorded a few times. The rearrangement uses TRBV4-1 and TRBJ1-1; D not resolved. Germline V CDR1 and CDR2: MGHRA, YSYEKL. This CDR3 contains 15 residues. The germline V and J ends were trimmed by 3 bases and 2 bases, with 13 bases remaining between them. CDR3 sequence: CASSQEAGINTEAFF. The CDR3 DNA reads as TGCGCCAGCAGCCAGGAAGCCGGGATCAACACTGAAGCTTTCTTT.

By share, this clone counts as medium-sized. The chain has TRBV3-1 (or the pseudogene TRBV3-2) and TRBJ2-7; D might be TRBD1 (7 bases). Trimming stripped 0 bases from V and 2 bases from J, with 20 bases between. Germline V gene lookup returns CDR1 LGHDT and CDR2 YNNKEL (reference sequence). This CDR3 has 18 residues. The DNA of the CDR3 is TGTGCCAGCAGCCAAGATCTTCGGGGGCAGGGGGACGCCTACGAGCAGTACTTC. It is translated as CASSQDLRGQGDAYEQYF.

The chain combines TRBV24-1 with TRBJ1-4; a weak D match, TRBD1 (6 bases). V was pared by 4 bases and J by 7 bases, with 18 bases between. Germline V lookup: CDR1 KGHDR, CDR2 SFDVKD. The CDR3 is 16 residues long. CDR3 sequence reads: CATSEATGSVGEKLFF. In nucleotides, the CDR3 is TGTGCCACCAGTGAGGCAACAGGGTCTGTTGGTGAAAAACTGTTTTTT.

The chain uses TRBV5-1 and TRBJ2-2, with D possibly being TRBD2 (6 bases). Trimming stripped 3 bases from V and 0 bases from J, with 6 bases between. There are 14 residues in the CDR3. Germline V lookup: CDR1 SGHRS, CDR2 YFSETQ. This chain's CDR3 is CASSSGANTGELFF. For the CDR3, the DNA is TGCGCCAGCAGCTCGGGGGCGAACACCGGGGAGCTGTTTTTT.

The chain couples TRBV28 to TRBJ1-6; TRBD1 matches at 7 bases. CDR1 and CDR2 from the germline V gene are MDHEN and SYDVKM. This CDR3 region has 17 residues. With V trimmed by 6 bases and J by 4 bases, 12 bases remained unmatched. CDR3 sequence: CASRPYPGTDYNSPLHF. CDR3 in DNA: TGTGCCAGCAGACCCTATCCCGGGACAGATTATAATTCACCCCTCCACTTT.

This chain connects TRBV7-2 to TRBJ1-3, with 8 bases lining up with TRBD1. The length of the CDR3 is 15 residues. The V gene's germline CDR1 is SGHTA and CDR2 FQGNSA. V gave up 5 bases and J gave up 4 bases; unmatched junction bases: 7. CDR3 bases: TGTGCCAGCAGCAGCCAGGGGGCGGGAGGAAACACCATATATTTT. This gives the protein CASSSQGAGGNTIYF.

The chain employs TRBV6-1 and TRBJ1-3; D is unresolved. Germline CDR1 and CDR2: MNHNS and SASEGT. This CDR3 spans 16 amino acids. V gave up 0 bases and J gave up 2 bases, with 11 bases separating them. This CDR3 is CASSEAGGIAGNTIYF. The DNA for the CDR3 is TGTGCCAGCAGTGAAGCCGGAGGGATCGCTGGAAACACCATATATTTT.

Here the CDR3 reads CAWIKAGGGNTIYF. For the CDR3, the DNA is TGTGCCTGGATTAAGGCGGGGGGCGGAAACACCATATATTTT. V gene TRBV30 combines with J gene TRBJ1-3; a weak D match, TRBD1 (6 bases). The V gene's germline CDR1 is GTSNPN and CDR2 SVGIG (reference sequence). V shed 4 bases and J shed 4 bases, with 14 bases lying between them. The CDR3 sequence is 14 residues long.

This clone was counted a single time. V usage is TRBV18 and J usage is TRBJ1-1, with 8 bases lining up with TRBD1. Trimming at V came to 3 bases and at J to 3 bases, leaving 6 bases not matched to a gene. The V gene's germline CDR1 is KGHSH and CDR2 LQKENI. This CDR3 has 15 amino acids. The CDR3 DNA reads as TGTGCCAGCTCACCCCAGACAGGGGAGGACACTGAAGCTTTCTTT. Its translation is CASSPQTGEDTEAFF.

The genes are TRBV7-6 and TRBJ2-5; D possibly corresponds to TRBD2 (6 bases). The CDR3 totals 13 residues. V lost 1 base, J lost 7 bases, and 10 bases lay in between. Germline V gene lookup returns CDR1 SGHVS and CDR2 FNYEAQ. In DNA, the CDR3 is TGTGCCAGCAGCTTAGTTAGCGGCGGGACCCAGTACTTC. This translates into CASSLVSGGTQYF.

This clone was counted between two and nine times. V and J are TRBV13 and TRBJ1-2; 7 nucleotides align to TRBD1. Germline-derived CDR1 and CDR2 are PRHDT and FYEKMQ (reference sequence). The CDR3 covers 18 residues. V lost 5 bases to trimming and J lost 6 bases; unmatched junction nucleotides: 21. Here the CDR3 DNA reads TGTGCCAGCAGCCTAACAGGGGCATTCGGGCGGGGATTTCATGGCTACACCTTC. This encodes CASSLTGAFGRGFHGYTF.

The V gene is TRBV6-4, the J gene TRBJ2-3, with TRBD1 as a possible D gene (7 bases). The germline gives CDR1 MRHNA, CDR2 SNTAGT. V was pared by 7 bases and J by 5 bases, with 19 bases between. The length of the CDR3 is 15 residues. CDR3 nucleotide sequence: TGTGCCAGCACCCGGGACCCAGGGGGGAAAGATACGCAGTATTTT. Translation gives CASTRDPGGKDTQYF.

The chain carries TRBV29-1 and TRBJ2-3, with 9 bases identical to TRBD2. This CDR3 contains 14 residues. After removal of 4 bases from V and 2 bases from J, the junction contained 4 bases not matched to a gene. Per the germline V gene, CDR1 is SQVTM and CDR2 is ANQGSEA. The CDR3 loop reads CSVVERGATDTQYF. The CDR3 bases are TGCAGCGTTGTAGAGCGGGGGGCCACAGATACGCAGTATTTT.

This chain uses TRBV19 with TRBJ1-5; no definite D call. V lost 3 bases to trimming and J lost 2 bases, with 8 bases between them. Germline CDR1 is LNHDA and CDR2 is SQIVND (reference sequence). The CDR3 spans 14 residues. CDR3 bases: TGTGCCAGTAGTATGGAGGGTCGCAATCAGCCCCAGCATTTT. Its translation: CASSMEGRNQPQHF.

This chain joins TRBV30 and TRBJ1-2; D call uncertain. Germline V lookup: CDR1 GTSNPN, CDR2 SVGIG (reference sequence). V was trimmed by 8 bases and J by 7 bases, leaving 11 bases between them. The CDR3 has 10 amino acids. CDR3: CAQRAVGYTF. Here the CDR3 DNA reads TGTGCCCAAAGAGCGGTTGGCTACACCTTC.

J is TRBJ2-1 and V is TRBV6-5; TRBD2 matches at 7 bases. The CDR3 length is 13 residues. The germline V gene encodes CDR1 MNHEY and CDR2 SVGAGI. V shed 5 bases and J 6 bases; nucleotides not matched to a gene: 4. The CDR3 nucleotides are TGTGCCAGCAGTCGGGGGGTAGGCAATGAGCAGTTCTTC. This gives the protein CASSRGVGNEQFF.

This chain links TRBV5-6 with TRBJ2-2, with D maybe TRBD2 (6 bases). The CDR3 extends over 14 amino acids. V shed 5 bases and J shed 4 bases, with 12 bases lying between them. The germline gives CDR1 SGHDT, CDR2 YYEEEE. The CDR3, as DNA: TGTGCCAGCAGACCTCGAGCGGGCACCGGGGAGCTGTTTTTT. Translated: CASRPRAGTGELFF.

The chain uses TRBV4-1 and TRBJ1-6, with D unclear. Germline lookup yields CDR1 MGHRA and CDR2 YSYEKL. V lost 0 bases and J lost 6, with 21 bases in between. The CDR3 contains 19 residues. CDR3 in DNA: TGCGCCAGCAGCCAAGATCTTTTCGGGTTAGCGTCGGCTAATTCACCCCTCCACTTT. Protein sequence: CASSQDLFGLASANSPLHF.

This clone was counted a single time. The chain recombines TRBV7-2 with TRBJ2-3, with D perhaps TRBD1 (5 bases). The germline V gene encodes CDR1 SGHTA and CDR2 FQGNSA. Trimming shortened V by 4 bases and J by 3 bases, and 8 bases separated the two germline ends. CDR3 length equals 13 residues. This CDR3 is CASSSRQTDTQYF. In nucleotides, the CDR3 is TGTGCCAGCAGCTCGCGACAGACAGATACGCAGTATTTT. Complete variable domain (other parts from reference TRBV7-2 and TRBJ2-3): GAGVSQSPSNKVTEKGKDVELRCDPISGHTALYWYRQSLGQGLEFLIYFQGNSAPDKSGLPSDRFSAERTGGSVSTLTIQRTQQEDSAVYLCASSSRQTDTQYFGPGTRLTVL.

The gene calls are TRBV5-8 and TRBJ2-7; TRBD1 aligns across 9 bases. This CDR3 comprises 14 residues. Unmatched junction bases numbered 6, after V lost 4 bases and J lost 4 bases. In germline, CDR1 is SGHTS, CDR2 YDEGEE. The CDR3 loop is CASSRQGGLYEQYF. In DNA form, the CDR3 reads TGTGCCAGCAGCCGACAGGGGGGACTATACGAGCAGTACTTC.

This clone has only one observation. The CDR3 region is CASSQEGYRGSGYTF. The CDR3 bases are TGTGCCAGCAGCCAAGAAGGGTACAGGGGAAGCGGCTACACCTTC. This sequence joins TRBV14 and TRBJ1-2; 7 nucleotides agree with TRBD1. Germline V lookup: CDR1 SGHDN, CDR2 FVKESK. Trimming at V came to 0 bases and at J to 8 bases, leaving 9 bases not matched to a gene. The length of the CDR3 is 15 residues.

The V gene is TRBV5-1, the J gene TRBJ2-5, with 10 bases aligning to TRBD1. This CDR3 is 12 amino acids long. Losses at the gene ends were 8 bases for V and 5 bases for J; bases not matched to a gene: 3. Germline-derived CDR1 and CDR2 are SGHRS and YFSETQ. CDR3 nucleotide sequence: TGCGCCAGTCGACAGGGGGCCGAGACCCAGTACTTC. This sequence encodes CASRQGAETQYF.

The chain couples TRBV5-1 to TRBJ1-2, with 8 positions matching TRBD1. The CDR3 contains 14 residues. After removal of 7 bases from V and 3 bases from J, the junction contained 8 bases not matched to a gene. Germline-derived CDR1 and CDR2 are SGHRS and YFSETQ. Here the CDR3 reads CASGPRQGHYGYTF. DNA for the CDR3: TGCGCCAGCGGACCAAGACAGGGGCACTATGGCTACACCTTC.

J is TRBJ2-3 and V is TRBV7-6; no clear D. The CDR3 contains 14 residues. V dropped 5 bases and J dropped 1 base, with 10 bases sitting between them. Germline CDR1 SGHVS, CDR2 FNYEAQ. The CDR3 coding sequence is TGTGCCAGCAGCCCACTCCCGGGCACAGATACGCAGTATTTT. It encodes CASSPLPGTDTQYF. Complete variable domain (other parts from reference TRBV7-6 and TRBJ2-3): GAGVSQSPRYKVTKRGQDVALRCDPISGHVSLYWYRQALGQGPEFLTYFNYEAQQDKSGLPNDRFSAERPEGSISTLTIQRTEQRDSAMYRCASSPLPGTDTQYFGPGTRLTVL.

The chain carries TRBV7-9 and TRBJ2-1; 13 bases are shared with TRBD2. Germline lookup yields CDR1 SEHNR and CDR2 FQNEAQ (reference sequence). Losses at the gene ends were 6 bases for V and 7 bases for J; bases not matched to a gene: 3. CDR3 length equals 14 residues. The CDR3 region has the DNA TGTGCCAGCAGTCTACTAGCGGGGGGGAATGAGCAGTTCTTC. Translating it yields CASSLLAGGNEQFF.